This T cell receptor (beta chain) was identified during a study of T cell repertoires in cytomegalovirus infection. The wider study: Newly reported HLA-C-restricted and thoroughly characterized HLA-B-restricted CMV epitopes were employed. General study findings and limits: HLA-C-restricted, CMV-specific TCR beta clonotypes were dominant ex vivo.

Of note for this clonotype: The antigen remains undetermined.

The V and J ends lost 3 bases and 6 bases respectively, with 9 bases between them. This CDR3 has 12 amino acids. TCRdb reprocessed the reads via MiXCR and lists one record per CDR3 protein. The sample includes about 570,000 distinct CDR3 sequences, roughly 42% of them seen just once. This TCR derives from a human donor in good health (CMV status not recorded). Some clones in this sample may be carry-over from other donors' samples. The specimen was cultured PBMCs, collected from culture after CMV antigen stimulation. V gene TRBV12-3 or TRBV12-4 combines with J gene TRBJ2-7; D gene uncertain. The CDR3 bases are TGTGCCAGCAGTTTTCGGCGTGGCGAGCAGTACTTC. Protein: CASSFRRGEQYF.